This TCR beta chain was sequenced in a study of blood T cell repertoires in COVID-19. Study summary: Specimens from acute and convalescent COVID-19 originated in the United States, Italy and Spain.

Assay: immunoSEQ multiplex PCR; the TCRdb copy retains only in-frame clones and omits some. The sample lists some 130,000 clones, around 88% seen once, with 9% to 12% in the top ten. This CDR3 has 15 residues. Trimming removed 2 bases at V and 1 base at J, with 11 bases between. Germline values: CDR1 SNHLY, CDR2 FYNNEI. The chain is built from TRBV2 and TRBJ1-2; no firm D call. The receptor comes from a man aged 50 or older with acute or convalescent COVID-19. Sequencing used peripheral blood. CDR3 coding DNA: TGTGCCAGCAGTGAATTCGAGGGAAATAACTATGGCTACACCTTC. This gives the protein CASSEFEGNNYGYTF.